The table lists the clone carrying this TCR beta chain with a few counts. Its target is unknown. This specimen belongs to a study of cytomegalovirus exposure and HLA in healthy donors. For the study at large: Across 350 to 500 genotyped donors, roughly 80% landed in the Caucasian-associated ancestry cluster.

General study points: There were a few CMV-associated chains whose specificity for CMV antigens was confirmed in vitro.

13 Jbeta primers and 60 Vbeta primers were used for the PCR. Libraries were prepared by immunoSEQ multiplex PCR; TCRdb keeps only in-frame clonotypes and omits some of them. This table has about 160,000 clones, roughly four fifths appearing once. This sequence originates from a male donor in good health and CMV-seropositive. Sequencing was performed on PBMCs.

The CDR3 is CASRNRQGDYTF. The CDR3 DNA reads TGTGCCAGTAGGAATCGACAGGGAGACTACACCTTC. The chain joins TRBV19 to TRBJ1-2, with TRBD1 matching over 7 bases. V shed 6 bases, J shed 10 bases, and the junction held 8 bases outside the gene matches. The CDR3 contains 12 residues. Germline V gives CDR1 LNHDA, CDR2 SQIVND (reference sequence).